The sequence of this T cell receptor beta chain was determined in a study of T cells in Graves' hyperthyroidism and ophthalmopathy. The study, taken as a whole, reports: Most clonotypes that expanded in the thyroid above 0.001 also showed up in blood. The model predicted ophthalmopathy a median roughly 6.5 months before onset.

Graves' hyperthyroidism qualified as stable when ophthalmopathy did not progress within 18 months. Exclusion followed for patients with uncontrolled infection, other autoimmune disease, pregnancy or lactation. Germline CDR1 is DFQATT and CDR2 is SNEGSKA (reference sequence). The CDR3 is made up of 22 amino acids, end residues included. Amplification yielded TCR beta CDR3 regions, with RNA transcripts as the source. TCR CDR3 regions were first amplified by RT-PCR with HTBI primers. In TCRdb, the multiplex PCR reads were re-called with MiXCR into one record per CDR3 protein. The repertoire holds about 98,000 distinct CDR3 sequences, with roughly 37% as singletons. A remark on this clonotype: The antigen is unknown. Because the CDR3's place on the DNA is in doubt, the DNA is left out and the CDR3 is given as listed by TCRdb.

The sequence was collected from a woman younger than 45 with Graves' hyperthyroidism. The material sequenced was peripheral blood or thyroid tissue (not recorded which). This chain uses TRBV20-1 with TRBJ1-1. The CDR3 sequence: CSARDGGRSSEQYFGPGTEAFF.